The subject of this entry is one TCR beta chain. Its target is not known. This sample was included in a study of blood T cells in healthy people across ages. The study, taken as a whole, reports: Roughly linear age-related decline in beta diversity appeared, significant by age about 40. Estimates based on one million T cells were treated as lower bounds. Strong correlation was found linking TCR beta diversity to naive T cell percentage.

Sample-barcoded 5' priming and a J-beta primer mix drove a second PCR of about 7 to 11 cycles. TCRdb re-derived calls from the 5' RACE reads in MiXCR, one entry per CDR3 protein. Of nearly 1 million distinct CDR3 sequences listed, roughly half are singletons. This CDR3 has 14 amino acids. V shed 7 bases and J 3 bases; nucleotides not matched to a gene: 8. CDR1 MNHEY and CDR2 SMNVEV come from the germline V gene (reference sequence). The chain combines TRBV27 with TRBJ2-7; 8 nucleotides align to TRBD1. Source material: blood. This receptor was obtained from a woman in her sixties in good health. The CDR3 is CASIGTGGDYEQYF. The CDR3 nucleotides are TGTGCCAGCATTGGGACAGGAGGCGACTACGAGCAGTACTTC.